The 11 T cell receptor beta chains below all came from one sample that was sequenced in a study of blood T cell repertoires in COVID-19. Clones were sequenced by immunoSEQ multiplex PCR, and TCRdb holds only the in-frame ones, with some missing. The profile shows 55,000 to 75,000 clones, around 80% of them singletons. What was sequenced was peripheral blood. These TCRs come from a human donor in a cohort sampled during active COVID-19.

CDR3 residues: CASTPGHTFSYNEQFF. The CDR3 DNA reads as TGTGCCAGCACCCCGGGACATACTTTTTCCTACAATGAGCAGTTCTTC. The chain combines TRBV5-8 with TRBJ2-1, with a possible D match to TRBD1 (6 bases). Germline CDR1 is SGHTS and CDR2 is YDEGEE. The CDR3 has 16 residues. The V end was cut by 6 bases, the J end by 1 base, with 17 bases between.

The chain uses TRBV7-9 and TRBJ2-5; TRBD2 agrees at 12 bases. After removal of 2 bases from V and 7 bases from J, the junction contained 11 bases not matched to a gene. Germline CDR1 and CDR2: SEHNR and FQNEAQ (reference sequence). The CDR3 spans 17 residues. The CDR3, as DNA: TGTGCCAGCAGCTTACAAGGCACTAGCGGGAGGCCAGGGACCCAGTACTTC. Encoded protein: CASSLQGTSGRPGTQYF.

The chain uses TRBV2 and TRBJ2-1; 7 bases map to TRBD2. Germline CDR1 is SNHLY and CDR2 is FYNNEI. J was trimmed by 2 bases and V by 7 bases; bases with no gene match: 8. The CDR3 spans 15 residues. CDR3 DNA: TGTGCCAGCACCGGGTCAGCGGGGACCTACAATGAGCAGTTCTTC. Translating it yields CASTGSAGTYNEQFF.

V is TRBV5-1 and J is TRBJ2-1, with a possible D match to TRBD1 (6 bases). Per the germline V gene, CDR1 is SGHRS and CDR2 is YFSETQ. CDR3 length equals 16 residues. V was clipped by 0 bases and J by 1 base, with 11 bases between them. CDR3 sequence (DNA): TGCGCCAGCAGCTTGGCCTCAGGACAGTCCTACAATGAGCAGTTCTTC. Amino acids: CASSLASGQSYNEQFF.

CDR3 region: CATSGTGFYEQYF. CDR3 nucleotide sequence: TGTGCCACGTCCGGGACAGGGTTTTACGAGCAGTACTTC. This sequence joins TRBV6-5 and TRBJ2-7, with 9 nucleotides matching TRBD1. V shed 10 bases, J shed 4 bases, and the junction held 8 bases outside the gene matches. The CDR3 is 13 amino acids. From germline, CDR1 is MNHEY and CDR2 SVGAGI.

The CDR3 region is CASSEGLAGLYTQYF. The CDR3 DNA sequence: TGTGCCAGCAGTGAGGGACTAGCGGGATTGTATACGCAGTATTTT. The chain carries TRBV6-1 and TRBJ2-3, with 13 bases fitting TRBD2. Germline CDR1 reads MNHNS; CDR2 reads SASEGT. There are 15 residues in the CDR3. The V gene end was trimmed by 3 bases and the J gene end by 7 bases; junction bases not matched to a gene: 4.

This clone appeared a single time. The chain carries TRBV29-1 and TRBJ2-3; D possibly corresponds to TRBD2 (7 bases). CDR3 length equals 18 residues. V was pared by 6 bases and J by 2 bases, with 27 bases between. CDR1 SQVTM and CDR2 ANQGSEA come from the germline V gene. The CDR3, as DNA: TGCAGCGTGGGGGCGCGGTCTAGCGGAGTAACCAACACAGATACGCAGTATTTT. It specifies CSVGARSSGVTNTDTQYF.

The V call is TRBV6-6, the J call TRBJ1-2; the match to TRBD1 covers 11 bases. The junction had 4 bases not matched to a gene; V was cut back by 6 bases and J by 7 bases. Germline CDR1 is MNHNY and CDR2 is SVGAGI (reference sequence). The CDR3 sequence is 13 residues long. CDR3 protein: CASSGQGALGYTF. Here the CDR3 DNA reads TGTGCCAGCAGCGGACAGGGGGCTCTTGGCTACACCTTC.

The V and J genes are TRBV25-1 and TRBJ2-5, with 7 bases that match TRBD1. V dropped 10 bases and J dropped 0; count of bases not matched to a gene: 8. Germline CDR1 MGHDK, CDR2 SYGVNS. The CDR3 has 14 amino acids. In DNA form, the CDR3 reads TGTGCCACCCGGGACAGAGTAGACCAAGAGACCCAGTACTTC. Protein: CATRDRVDQETQYF. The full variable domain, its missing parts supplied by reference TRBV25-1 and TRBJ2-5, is EADIYQTPRYLVIGTGKKITLECSQTMGHDKMYWYQQDPGMELHLIHYSYGVNSTEKGDLSSESTVSRIRTEHFPLTLESARPSHTSQYLCATRDRVDQETQYFGPGTRLLVL.

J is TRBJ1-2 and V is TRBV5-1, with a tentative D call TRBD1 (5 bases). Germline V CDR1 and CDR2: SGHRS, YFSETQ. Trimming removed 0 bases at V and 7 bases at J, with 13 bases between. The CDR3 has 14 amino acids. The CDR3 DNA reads TGCGCCAGCAGCTTGGCTCAGGGATCGTTTGGCTACACCTTC. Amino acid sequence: CASSLAQGSFGYTF.

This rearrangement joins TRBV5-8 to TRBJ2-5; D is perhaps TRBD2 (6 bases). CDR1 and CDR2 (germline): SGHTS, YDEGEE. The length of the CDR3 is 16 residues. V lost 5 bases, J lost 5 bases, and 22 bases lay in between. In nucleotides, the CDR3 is TGTGCCAGCAGTCCACCCCCGGGACTTAAGAGGGAGACCCAGTACTTC. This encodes CASSPPPGLKRETQYF.